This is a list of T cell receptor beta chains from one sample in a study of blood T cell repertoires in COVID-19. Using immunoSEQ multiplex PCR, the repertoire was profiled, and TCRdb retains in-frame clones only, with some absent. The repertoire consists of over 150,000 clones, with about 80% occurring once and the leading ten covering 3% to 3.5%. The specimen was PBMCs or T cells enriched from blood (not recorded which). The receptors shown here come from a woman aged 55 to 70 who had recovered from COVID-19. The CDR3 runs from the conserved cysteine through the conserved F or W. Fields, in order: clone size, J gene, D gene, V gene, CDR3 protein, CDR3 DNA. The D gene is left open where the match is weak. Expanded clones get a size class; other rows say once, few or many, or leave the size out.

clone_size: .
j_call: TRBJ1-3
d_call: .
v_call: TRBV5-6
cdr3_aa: CASSLVGEIRRNTIYF
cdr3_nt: TGTGCCAGCAGCTTGGTTGGAGAAATCAGACGAAACACCATATATTTT

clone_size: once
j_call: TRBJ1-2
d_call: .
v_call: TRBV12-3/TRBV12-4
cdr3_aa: CASSFGTLYGYTF
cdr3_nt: TGTGCCAGCAGTTTTGGCACCCTCTATGGCTACACCTTC

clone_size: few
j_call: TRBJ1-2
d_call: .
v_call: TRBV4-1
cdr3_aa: CASSQEQSLYTYGYTF
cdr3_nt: TGCGCCAGCAGCCAAGAACAGAGCCTCTATACCTATGGCTACACCTTC

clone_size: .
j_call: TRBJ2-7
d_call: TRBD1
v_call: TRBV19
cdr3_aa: CASSTGGRYEQYF
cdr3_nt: TGTGCCAGTTCGACAGGGGGCCGGTACGAGCAGTACTTC

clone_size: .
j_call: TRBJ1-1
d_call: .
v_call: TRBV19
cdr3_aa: CASRSDRFMNTEAFF
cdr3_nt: TGTGCCAGTAGATCCGACAGGTTTATGAACACTGAAGCTTTCTTT

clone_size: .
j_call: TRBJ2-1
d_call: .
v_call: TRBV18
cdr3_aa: CASSPWGLSYNEQFF
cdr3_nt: TGTGCCAGCTCACCGTGGGGCCTCTCCTACAATGAGCAGTTCTTC

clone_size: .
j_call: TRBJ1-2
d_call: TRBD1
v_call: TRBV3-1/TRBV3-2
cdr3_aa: CASSPSTGGGYTF
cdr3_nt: TGTGCCAGCAGCCCGTCGACAGGGGGAGGCTACACCTTC

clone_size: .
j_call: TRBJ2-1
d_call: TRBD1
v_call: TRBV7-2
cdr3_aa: CASSPQPGTGHNEQFF
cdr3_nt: TGTGCCAGCAGCCCGCAACCTGGGACAGGTCACAATGAGCAGTTCTTC

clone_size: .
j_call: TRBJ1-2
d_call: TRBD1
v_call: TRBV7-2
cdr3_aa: CASSLVGQGNYGYTF
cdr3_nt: TGTGCCAGCAGCTTAGTGGGACAGGGCAACTATGGCTACACCTTC

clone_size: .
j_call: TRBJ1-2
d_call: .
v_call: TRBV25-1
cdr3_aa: CASRAGAGYTF
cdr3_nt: TGTGCCAGCAGAGCAGGCGCTGGCTACACCTTC

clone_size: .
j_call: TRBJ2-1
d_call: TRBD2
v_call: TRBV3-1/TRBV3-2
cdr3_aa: CASSQDSLAGGPGYNEQFF
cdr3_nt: TGTGCCAGCAGCCAAGATTCCCTAGCGGGGGGGCCTGGATACAATGAGCAGTTCTTC

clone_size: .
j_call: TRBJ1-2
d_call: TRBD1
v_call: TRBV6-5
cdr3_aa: CASIGTGANYGYTF
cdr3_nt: TGTGCCAGCATAGGGACAGGGGCTAACTATGGCTACACCTTC

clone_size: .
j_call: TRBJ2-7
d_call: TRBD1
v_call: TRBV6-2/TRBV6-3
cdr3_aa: CASSAGQVVEQYF
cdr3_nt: TGTGCCAGCAGTGCGGGACAGGTGGTCGAGCAGTACTTC

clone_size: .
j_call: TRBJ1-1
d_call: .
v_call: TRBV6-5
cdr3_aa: CASSYQVNTEAFF
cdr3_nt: TGTGCCAGCAGTTACCAGGTGAACACTGAAGCTTTCTTT

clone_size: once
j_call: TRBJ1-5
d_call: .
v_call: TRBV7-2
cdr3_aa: CASSLAGDQPQHF
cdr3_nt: TGTGCCAGCAGCTTAGCGGGAGATCAGCCCCAGCATTTT

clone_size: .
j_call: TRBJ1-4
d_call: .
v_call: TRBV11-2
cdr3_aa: CASSRSGSGEKLFF
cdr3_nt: TGTGCCAGCAGCCGGTCGGGGTCGGGTGAAAAACTGTTTTTT

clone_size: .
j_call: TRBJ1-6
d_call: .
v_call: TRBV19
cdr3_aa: CASSMLEYNSPLHF
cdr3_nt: TGTGCCAGTAGTATGCTAGAATATAATTCACCCCTCCACTTT

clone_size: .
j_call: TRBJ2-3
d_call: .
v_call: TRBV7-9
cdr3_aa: CASSWGGDDTQYF
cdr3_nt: TGTGCCAGCAGCTGGGGGGGCGATGATACGCAGTATTTT

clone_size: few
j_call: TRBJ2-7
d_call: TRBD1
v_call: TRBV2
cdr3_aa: CASLGTGANEQYF
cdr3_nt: TGTGCCAGCCTCGGGACAGGGGCCAACGAGCAGTACTTC

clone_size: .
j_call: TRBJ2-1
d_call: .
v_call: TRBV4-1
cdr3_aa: CASSREFYNEQFF
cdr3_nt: TGCGCCAGCAGCCGGGAGTTTTACAATGAGCAGTTCTTC

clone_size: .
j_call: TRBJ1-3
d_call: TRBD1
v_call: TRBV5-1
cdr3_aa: CASSPRQGTSSGNTIYF
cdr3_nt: TGCGCCAGCAGCCCAAGACAGGGAACCAGCTCTGGAAACACCATATATTTT

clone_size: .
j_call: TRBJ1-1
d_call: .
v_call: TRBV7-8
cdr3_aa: CASSLRQNTEAFF
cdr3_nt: TGTGCCAGCAGCCTGAGACAGAACACTGAAGCTTTCTTT

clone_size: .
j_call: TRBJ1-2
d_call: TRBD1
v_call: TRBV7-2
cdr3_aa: CASSLGGQGANYGYTF
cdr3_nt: TGTGCCAGCAGCTTAGGAGGACAGGGGGCGAACTATGGCTACACCTTC

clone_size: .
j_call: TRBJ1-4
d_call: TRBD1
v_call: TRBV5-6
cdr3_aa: CASSPATGGLIREKLFF
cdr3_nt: TGTGCCAGCAGCCCGGCGACAGGGGGCCTAATTAGGGAAAAACTGTTTTTT

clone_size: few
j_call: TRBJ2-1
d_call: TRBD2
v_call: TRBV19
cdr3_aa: CASSARVAGVGGYNEQFF
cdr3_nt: TGTGCCAGTAGTGCTCGGGTAGCGGGGGTGGGAGGGTACAATGAGCAGTTCTTC

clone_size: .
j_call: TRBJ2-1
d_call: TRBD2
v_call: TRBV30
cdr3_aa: CAWSGLAGGLYNEQFF
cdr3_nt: TGTGCCTGGAGTGGACTAGCGGGGGGCCTTTACAATGAGCAGTTCTTC

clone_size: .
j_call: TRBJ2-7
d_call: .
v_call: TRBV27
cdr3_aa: CASSPPDRYEQYF
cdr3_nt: TGTGCCAGCAGTCCCCCGGACAGATACGAGCAGTACTTC

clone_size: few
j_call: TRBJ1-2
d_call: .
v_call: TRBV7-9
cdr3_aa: CASSPPGASGYTF
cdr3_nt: TGTGCCAGCAGCCCTCCAGGGGCGTCCGGCTACACCTTC

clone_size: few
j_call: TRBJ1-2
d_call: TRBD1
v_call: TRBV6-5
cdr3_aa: CASSSAGTGSNGYTF
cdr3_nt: TGTGCCAGCAGTTCCGCCGGGACAGGGTCTAATGGCTACACCTTC

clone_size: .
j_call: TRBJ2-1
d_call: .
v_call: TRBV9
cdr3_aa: CASSVAVPSHEQFF
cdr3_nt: TGTGCCAGCAGCGTAGCGGTCCCTAGTCATGAGCAGTTCTTC

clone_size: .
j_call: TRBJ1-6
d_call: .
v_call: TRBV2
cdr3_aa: CASSDRVDSPLHF
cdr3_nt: TGTGCCAGCAGTGACAGGGTTGATTCACCCCTCCACTTT

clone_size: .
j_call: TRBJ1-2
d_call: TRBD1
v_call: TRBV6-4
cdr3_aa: CASSRQGNYGYTF
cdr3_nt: TGTGCCAGCAGTCGACAGGGCAACTATGGCTACACCTTC

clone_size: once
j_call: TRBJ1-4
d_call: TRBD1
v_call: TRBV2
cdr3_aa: CASRGDSEKLFF
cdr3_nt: TGTGCCAGCAGGGGGGACAGTGAAAAACTGTTTTTT

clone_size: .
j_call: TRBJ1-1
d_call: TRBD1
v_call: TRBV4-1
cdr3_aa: CASSQEGGSFGTEAFF
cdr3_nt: TGCGCCAGCAGCCAAGAAGGGGGCTCGTTTGGCACTGAAGCTTTCTTT

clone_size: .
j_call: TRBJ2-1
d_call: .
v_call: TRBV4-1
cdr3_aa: CASSQDTRHEQFF
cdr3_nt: TGCGCCAGCAGCCAAGATACCAGGCATGAGCAGTTCTTC

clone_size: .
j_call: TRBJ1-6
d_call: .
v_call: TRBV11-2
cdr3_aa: CASSLGPGANSPLHF
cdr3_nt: TGTGCCAGCAGCTTAGGTCCTGGGGCAAATTCACCCCTCCACTTT

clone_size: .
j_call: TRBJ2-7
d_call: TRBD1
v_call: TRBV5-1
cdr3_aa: CASSWTGPRYEQYF
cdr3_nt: TGCGCCAGCAGCTGGACAGGTCCGCGCTACGAGCAGTACTTC

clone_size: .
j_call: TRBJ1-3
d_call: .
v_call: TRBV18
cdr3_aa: CASSPPQTPGNTIYF
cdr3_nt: TGTGCCAGCTCACCACCACAGACCCCTGGAAACACCATATATTTT

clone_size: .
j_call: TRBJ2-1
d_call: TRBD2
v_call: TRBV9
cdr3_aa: CASSPAAGSYNEQFF
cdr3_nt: TGTGCCAGCAGCCCTGCAGCGGGGTCCTACAATGAGCAGTTCTTC

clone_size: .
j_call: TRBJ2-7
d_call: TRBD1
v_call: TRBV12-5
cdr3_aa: CASGLGDSNYEQYF
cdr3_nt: TGTGCTAGTGGCCTGGGGGACAGCAACTACGAGCAGTACTTC

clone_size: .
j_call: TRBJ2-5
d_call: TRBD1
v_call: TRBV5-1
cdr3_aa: CASSLMFPGQGETQYF
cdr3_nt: TGCGCCAGCAGCTTGATGTTCCCGGGACAGGGAGAGACCCAGTACTTC

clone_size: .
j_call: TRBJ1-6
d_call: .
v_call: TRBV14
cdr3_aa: CASSQGRGNSPLHF
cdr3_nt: TGTGCCAGCAGCCAAGGCAGGGGTAATTCACCCCTCCACTTT

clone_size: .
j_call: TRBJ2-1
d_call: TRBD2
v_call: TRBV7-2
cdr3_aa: CASSPPSGGRNEQFF
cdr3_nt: TGTGCCAGCAGCCCCCCTAGCGGGGGACGCAATGAGCAGTTCTTC

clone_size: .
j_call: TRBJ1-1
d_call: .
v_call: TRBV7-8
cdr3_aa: CASSFAAAAEAFF
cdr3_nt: TGTGCCAGCAGCTTCGCGGCTGCCGCTGAAGCTTTCTTT

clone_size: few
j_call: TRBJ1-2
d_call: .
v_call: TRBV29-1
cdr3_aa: CSVEDYTGWGYTF
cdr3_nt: TGCAGCGTTGAAGATTACACAGGGTGGGGCTACACCTTC

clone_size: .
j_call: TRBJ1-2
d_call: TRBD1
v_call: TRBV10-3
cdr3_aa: CAISRTGGSNYGYTF
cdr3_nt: TGTGCCATCAGTAGGACAGGGGGCTCTAACTATGGCTACACCTTC

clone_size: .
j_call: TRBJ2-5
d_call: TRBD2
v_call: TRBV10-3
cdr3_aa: CAISGGAQETQYF
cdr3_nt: TGTGCCATCAGCGGGGGGGCCCAAGAGACCCAGTACTTC

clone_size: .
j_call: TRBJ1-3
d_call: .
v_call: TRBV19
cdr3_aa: CASRTGPGTGNTIYF
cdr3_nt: TGTGCCAGCAGGACCGGCCCAGGGACTGGAAACACCATATATTTT

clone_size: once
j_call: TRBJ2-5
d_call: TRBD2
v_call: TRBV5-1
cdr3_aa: CASSLVPSGAQETQYF
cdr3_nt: TGCGCCAGCAGCTTGGTACCTAGCGGGGCACAAGAGACCCAGTACTTC